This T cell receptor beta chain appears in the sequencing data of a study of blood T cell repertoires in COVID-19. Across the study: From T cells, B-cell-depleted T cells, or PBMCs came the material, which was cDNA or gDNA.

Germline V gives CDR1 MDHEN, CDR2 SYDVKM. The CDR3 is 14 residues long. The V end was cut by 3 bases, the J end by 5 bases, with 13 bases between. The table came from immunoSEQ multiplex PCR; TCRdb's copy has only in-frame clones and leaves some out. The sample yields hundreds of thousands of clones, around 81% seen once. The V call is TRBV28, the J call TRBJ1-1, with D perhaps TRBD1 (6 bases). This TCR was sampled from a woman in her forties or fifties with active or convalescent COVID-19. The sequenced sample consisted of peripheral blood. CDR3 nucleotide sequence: TGTGCCAGCAGTTTTCAGGGAGGGGGGACTGAAGCTTTCTTT. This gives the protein CASSFQGGGTEAFF. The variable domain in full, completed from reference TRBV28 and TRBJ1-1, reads DVKVTQSSRYLVKRTGEKVFLECVQDMDHENMFWYRQDPGLGLRLIYFSYDVKMKEKGDIPEGYSVSREKKERFSLILESASTNQTSMYLCASSFQGGGTEAFFGQGTRLTVV.